The 32 T cell receptor beta chains in this list originate from one sample, sequenced in a study of cytomegalovirus exposure and HLA in healthy donors. The method was immunoSEQ multiplex PCR; TCRdb's version includes in-frame clones alone and lacks a portion of them. The table lists approximately 120,000 clones, 94% of them singletons, with roughly 1.2% in the top ten. Material for sequencing was PBMCs. Receptors originate from a woman aged 18-29 years in good health and CMV-seronegative.

The rearrangement uses TRBV19 and TRBJ1-6; unclear D gene. The CDR3 is made up of 15 amino acids. V lost 11 bases, J lost 1 base, and 15 bases lay in between. Germline V lookup: CDR1 LNHDA, CDR2 SQIVND (reference sequence). The CDR3 is CAAVRFRSYNSPLHF. CDR3 sequence (DNA): TGTGCCGCGGTACGATTTAGGTCCTATAATTCACCCCTCCACTTT. The variable domain in full, completed from reference TRBV19 and TRBJ1-6, reads DGGITQSPKYLFRKEGQNVTLSCEQNLNHDAMYWYRQDPGQGLRLIYYSQIVNDFQKGDIAEGYSVSREKKESFPLTVTSAQKNPTAFYLCAAVRFRSYNSPLHFGNGTRLTVT.

The CDR3 DNA reads TGTGCCTGGACAGGTTATTATGGCTACACCTTC. The encoded protein is CAWTGYYGYTF. The chain is built from TRBV30 and TRBJ1-2; D not certain. V lost 4 bases, J lost 5 bases, and 8 bases lay in between. The CDR3 loop spans 11 amino acids. Germline loops: CDR1 GTSNPN, CDR2 SVGIG (reference sequence). Variable domain in full (rest from reference TRBV30 and TRBJ1-2): SQTIHQWPATLVQPVGSPLSLECTVEGTSNPNLYWYRQAAGRGLQLLFYSVGIGQISSEVPQNLSASRPQDRQFILSSKKLLLSDSGFYLCAWTGYYGYTFGSGTRLTVV.

The chain is built from TRBV28 and TRBJ1-1, with D unresolved. Germline V gene lookup returns CDR1 MDHEN and CDR2 SYDVKM. The CDR3 loop spans 13 amino acids. Trimming took 7 bases from V and 1 from J, leaving 10 bases between them. This CDR3 is CASKVAGNTEAFF. CDR3 bases: TGTGCCAGCAAAGTGGCGGGGAACACTGAAGCTTTCTTT.

The table lists this clone with many counts. This sequence joins TRBV5-6 and TRBJ1-2; possible D gene TRBD1, 5 bases. Germline CDR1 reads SGHDT; CDR2 reads YYEEEE. V shed 5 bases and J shed 1 base, with 18 bases lying between them. The CDR3 runs 16 residues. CDR3 in DNA: TGTGCCAGCAGTTGGGTCTATCAGGGTGATAACTATGGCTACACCTTC. Translation gives CASSWVYQGDNYGYTF.

The chain combines TRBV7-9 with TRBJ2-7, with D tentatively TRBD1 (5 bases). The CDR3 totals 14 residues. Per the germline V gene, CDR1 is SEHNR and CDR2 is FQNEAQ (reference sequence). The V end lost 5 bases, the J end lost 7 bases, and 18 bases lay between the germline ends. This chain's CDR3 is CASSRALGVREQYF. The CDR3 coding sequence is TGTGCCAGCAGCAGGGCCCTAGGGGTGAGGGAGCAGTACTTC.

The chain combines TRBV9 with TRBJ2-5; 8 bases are a match to TRBD1. CDR1 is SGDLS and CDR2 is YYNGEE in the germline V gene. The CDR3 runs 15 residues. Germline trimming cut 0 bases from V and 4 bases from J; bases unmatched to any gene: 5. The chain's CDR3 is CASSVGQGLLETQYF. The CDR3 nucleotides are TGTGCCAGCAGCGTAGGACAGGGGTTATTAGAGACCCAGTACTTC. The full variable domain, in which reference TRBV9 and TRBJ2-5 provide the parts outside the CDR3, is DSGVTQTPKHLITATGQRVTLRCSPRSGDLSVYWYQQSLDQGLQFLIQYYNGEERAKGNILERFSAQQFPDLHSELNLSSLELGDSALYFCASSVGQGLLETQYFGPGTRLLVL.

This clone was detected a few times. The rearrangement joins TRBV27 to TRBJ2-3, with a possible D match to TRBD1 (6 bases). The germline V and J ends were trimmed by 8 bases and 2 bases, with 11 bases remaining between them. Germline assignment: CDR1 MNHEY and CDR2 SMNVEV (reference sequence). This CDR3 spans 13 amino acids. The CDR3 here is CASPDRLTDTQYF. The CDR3 region has the DNA TGTGCCAGCCCCGACAGGCTCACAGATACGCAGTATTTT.

This chain connects TRBV19 to TRBJ1-4; 8 bases line up with TRBD1. This CDR3 has 15 amino acids. CDR1 LNHDA and CDR2 SQIVND come from the germline V gene (reference sequence). V lost 5 bases, J lost 7 bases, and 9 bases stayed unmatched. The CDR3 reads CASSSTGGLGEKLFF. The CDR3 DNA sequence: TGTGCCAGTAGTTCCACAGGGGGATTAGGTGAAAAACTGTTTTTT.

The chain recombines TRBV5-1 with TRBJ2-1, with D uncertain. This CDR3 is built from 15 residues. Trimming removed 0 bases at V and 4 bases at J, with 11 bases between. Germline V gives CDR1 SGHRS, CDR2 YFSETQ. CDR3 region: CASSLDEKRYNEQFF. Written as DNA, the CDR3 is TGCGCCAGCAGCTTGGATGAGAAGAGGTACAATGAGCAGTTCTTC.

The chain uses TRBV7-9 and TRBJ2-7; 7 bases match TRBD1. The CDR3 runs 15 residues. Germline CDR1 is SEHNR and CDR2 is FQNEAQ (reference sequence). Trimming removed 6 bases from V and 3 bases from J; junction bases left unmatched: 11. CDR3 nucleotides: TGTGCCAGCAGTCCTGGGACAGCGGTGCGCTACGAGCAGTACTTC. Its translation: CASSPGTAVRYEQYF. Complete variable domain (other parts from reference TRBV7-9 and TRBJ2-7): DTGVSQNPRHKITKRGQNVTFRCDPISEHNRLYWYRQTLGQGPEFLTYFQNEAQLEKSRLLSDRFSAERPKGSFSTLEIQRTEQGDSAMYLCASSPGTAVRYEQYFGPGTRLTVT.

The CDR3 bases are TGTGCCAGCAGCCCGGGGACAGCCTCTGGAAACACCATATATTTT. It specifies CASSPGTASGNTIYF. The gene calls are TRBV28 and TRBJ1-3; the match to TRBD1 covers 7 bases. The CDR3 spans 15 residues. The V segment lost 6 bases and the J segment 0 bases; nucleotides outside the gene matches: 5. Germline V CDR1 and CDR2: MDHEN, SYDVKM.

V and J are TRBV7-3 and TRBJ2-3, with TRBD2 matching 9 bases. V trimming: 6 bases; J trimming: 1 base; junction bases outside the gene matches: 11. The CDR3 runs 17 residues. Germline CDR1 is SGHTA and CDR2 is FQGTGA. The CDR3 DNA reads TGTGCCAGCAGTTTGCCGGGGCGGGGGGGCCGCACAGATACGCAGTATTTT. Its protein is CASSLPGRGGRTDTQYF.

A few counts support this clone. The chain joins TRBV2 to TRBJ1-5; D uncertain. The CDR3 consists of 12 residues. With 3 bases removed from V and 13 bases from J, the gap between germline ends came to 13 bases. Germline V gene lookup returns CDR1 SNHLY and CDR2 FYNNEI. DNA for the CDR3: TGTGCCAGCAGTGACCGTGGGCCGATTCAGCATTTT. This translates into CASSDRGPIQHF.

The chain has TRBV5-5 and TRBJ1-3; D uncertain. The V end lost 0 bases, the J end lost 4 bases, and 8 bases lay between the germline ends. The germline V gene encodes CDR1 SGHKS and CDR2 YYEKEE (reference sequence). The CDR3 loop spans 14 amino acids. CDR3 sequence: CASSLGSAGNTIYF. The CDR3 DNA follows: TGTGCCAGCAGCTTGGGGAGCGCGGGAAACACCATATATTTT.

The J gene is TRBJ1-1, the V gene TRBV4-1; D ambiguous. Trimming shortened V by 3 bases and J by 5 bases, and 13 bases separated the two germline ends. Germline assignment: CDR1 MGHRA and CDR2 YSYEKL. This CDR3 comprises 14 residues. CDR3 sequence: CASSQNIQRTEAFF. The CDR3 region has the DNA TGCGCCAGCAGCCAGAATATCCAGCGTACTGAAGCTTTCTTT.

V and J are TRBV27 and TRBJ1-2, with 9 nucleotides matching TRBD1. The V gene end was trimmed by 6 bases and the J gene end by 4 bases; junction bases not matched to a gene: 6. The CDR3 extends over 14 amino acids. CDR1 and CDR2 (germline): MNHEY, SMNVEV (reference sequence). In nucleotides, the CDR3 is TGTGCCAGCAGCCTACAGGGGGCGGGCTATGGCTACACCTTC. Translation gives CASSLQGAGYGYTF.

This chain connects TRBV7-9 to TRBJ2-4; possibly TRBD1 for D (5 bases). V was pared by 5 bases and J by 1 base, with 12 bases between. Germline assignment: CDR1 SEHNR and CDR2 FQNEAQ (reference sequence). This CDR3 region has 15 residues. As DNA, the CDR3 is TGTGCCAGCAGCGGTACAGGCGCCGCCAAAAACATTCAGTACTTC. Protein sequence: CASSGTGAAKNIQYF.

The chain uses TRBV9 and TRBJ2-3; TRBD2 matches at 9 bases. V lost 5 bases, J lost 3 bases, and 10 bases stayed unmatched. The CDR3 consists of 16 residues. Looked up from germline, CDR1 is SGDLS and CDR2 is YYNGEE. This chain's CDR3 is CASSYFRREGTDTQYF. As DNA, the CDR3 is TGTGCCAGCAGTTATTTCCGGCGGGAGGGGACAGATACGCAGTATTTT. Complete variable domain (other parts from reference TRBV9 and TRBJ2-3): DSGVTQTPKHLITATGQRVTLRCSPRSGDLSVYWYQQSLDQGLQFLIQYYNGEERAKGNILERFSAQQFPDLHSELNLSSLELGDSALYFCASSYFRREGTDTQYFGPGTRLTVL.

The chain links TRBV10-1 to TRBJ2-7, with TRBD1 matching over 8 bases. After removal of 2 bases from V and 6 bases from J, the junction contained 3 bases not matched to a gene. There are 13 residues in the CDR3. CDR1 is WNHNN and CDR2 is SYGVQD in the germline V gene (reference sequence). The CDR3 loop reads CASSEQGTGEQYF. For the CDR3, the DNA is TGCGCCAGCAGTGAGCAGGGGACAGGCGAGCAGTACTTC.

The rearrangement joins TRBV28 to TRBJ1-3; D is undetermined. Trimming pared 5 bases from V and 1 base from J, leaving 15 bases between. Germline V lookup: CDR1 MDHEN, CDR2 SYDVKM. CDR3 length: 16 amino acids. CDR3 coding DNA: TGTGCCAGCAGTGCCCATCTACTCGTATCTGGAAACACCATATATTTT. Protein product: CASSAHLLVSGNTIYF.

The V and J genes are TRBV7-2 and TRBJ2-3, with TRBD1 matching over 9 bases. CDR3 length: 14 residues. Germline V gives CDR1 SGHTA, CDR2 FQGNSA. V trimming: 11 bases; J trimming: 1 base; junction bases outside the gene matches: 7. CDR3 in amino acids: CAGEGQGRTDTQYF. CDR3 DNA sequence: TGTGCCGGTGAGGGACAGGGTCGCACAGATACGCAGTATTTT.

The chain joins TRBV4-2 to TRBJ2-2; D is possibly TRBD1 (6 bases). The ends were cut back, 4 bases at V and 0 bases at J, with 15 bases in the middle. The CDR3 consists of 17 residues. Germline V gives CDR1 LGHNA, CDR2 YNFKEQ. In nucleotides, the CDR3 is TGTGCCAGCAGCCCAAGAACAGGGCTAGCGAACACCGGGGAGCTGTTTTTT. Encoded protein: CASSPRTGLANTGELFF.

The chain couples TRBV28 to TRBJ1-2, with 8 bases fitting TRBD1. This CDR3 has 13 residues. Losses at the gene ends were 6 bases for V and 8 bases for J; bases not matched to a gene: 8. Germline V gene lookup returns CDR1 MDHEN and CDR2 SYDVKM. CDR3 in DNA: TGTGCCAGCAGCCTCAGGGGGCGCACCGGCTACACCTTC. Its protein is CASSLRGRTGYTF.

The V gene is TRBV7-9, the J gene TRBJ2-6; 7 bases align to TRBD1. The J segment lost 2 bases and the V segment lost 1 base, leaving 11 bases of the junction unmatched. The CDR3 has 19 amino acids. Germline CDR1 is SEHNR and CDR2 is FQNEAQ (reference sequence). CDR3: CASSLVPGQRDTGANVLTF. The CDR3 DNA reads as TGTGCCAGCAGCTTAGTTCCGGGACAGAGAGATACTGGGGCCAACGTCCTGACTTTC. Together with reference TRBV7-9 and TRBJ2-6, the CDR3 gives the full variable domain: DTGVSQNPRHKITKRGQNVTFRCDPISEHNRLYWYRQTLGQGPEFLTYFQNEAQLEKSRLLSDRFSAERPKGSFSTLEIQRTEQGDSAMYLCASSLVPGQRDTGANVLTFGAGSRLTVL.

The chain joins TRBV6-5 to TRBJ1-1, with D perhaps TRBD1 (5 bases). V lost 0 bases, J lost 6 bases, and 11 bases lay in between. The CDR3 runs 14 residues. Germline CDR1 is MNHEY and CDR2 is SVGAGI. The CDR3, as DNA: TGTGCCAGCAGTTACTCGCGGAGGGGCTCTGAAGCTTTCTTT. Amino acids: CASSYSRRGSEAFF.

CDR3 loop: CASSPRTVVNTEAFF. The CDR3 bases are TGCGCCAGCAGCCCTCGGACAGTGGTGAACACTGAAGCTTTCTTT. V usage is TRBV4-1 and J usage is TRBJ1-1, with a weak D call TRBD1 (6 bases). The CDR3 is made up of 15 amino acids. The germline V and J ends were trimmed by 4 bases and 0 bases, with 12 bases remaining between them. Germline V CDR1 and CDR2: MGHRA, YSYEKL.

The rearrangement uses TRBV15 and TRBJ2-3, with TRBD2 matching over 13 bases. V lost 3 bases, J lost 4 bases, and 4 bases stayed unmatched. The CDR3 totals 16 residues. The germline V gene encodes CDR1 LNHNV and CDR2 YYDKDF (reference sequence). DNA of the CDR3: TGTGCCACCAGCAGGGGAGGACTAGCGGGGGCAGATACGCAGTATTTT. Protein product: CATSRGGLAGADTQYF.

The chain recombines TRBV19 with TRBJ1-1, with D perhaps TRBD1 (6 bases). Trimming removed 5 bases from V and 0 bases from J, with 10 bases in between. Germline CDR1 LNHDA, CDR2 SQIVND (reference sequence). The CDR3 is 14 residues long. CDR3 coding DNA: TGTGCCAGTAGTTCCCAGGGGATGAACACTGAAGCTTTCTTT. It encodes CASSSQGMNTEAFF.

V and J are TRBV5-6 and TRBJ2-7; TRBD1 agrees at 8 bases. The V and J ends lost 1 base and 11 bases, in that order; junction bases with no gene match: 8. CDR1 is SGHDT, CDR2 YYEEEE, per germline. The CDR3 length is 13 residues. CDR3 sequence (DNA): TGTGCCAGCAGCTTGCGGTTGACAGGGGCGAAGTACTTC. It translates to CASSLRLTGAKYF.

V gene TRBV9 combines with J gene TRBJ1-2; D unclear. V gave up 1 base and J gave up 4 bases, with 14 bases separating them. Germline V gives CDR1 SGDLS, CDR2 YYNGEE. This CDR3 is built from 15 residues. CDR3 amino acids: CASSVLADNLYGYTF. CDR3 DNA: TGTGCCAGCAGCGTATTGGCGGATAACCTCTATGGCTACACCTTC.

The chain has TRBV28 and TRBJ2-1, with 13 bases fitting TRBD2. The germline V gene has CDR1 MDHEN and CDR2 SYDVKM. J lost 0 bases, V lost 9 bases, and 8 bases had no gene match. The CDR3 contains 17 residues. The chain's CDR3 is CASTSGGDKSSYNEQFF. DNA for the CDR3: TGTGCCAGTACTAGCGGGGGGGATAAAAGCTCCTACAATGAGCAGTTCTTC.

The sample holds one count of this clone. The chain has TRBV30 and TRBJ1-4; D unclear. The CDR3 covers 12 residues. The V end was cut by 2 bases, the J end by 2 bases, with 3 bases between. CDR1 is GTSNPN, CDR2 SVGIG, per germline (reference sequence). CDR3 amino acids: CAWSRTNEKLFF. CDR3 DNA: TGTGCCTGGAGTCGGACTAATGAAAAACTGTTTTTT.